A single sample is the source of the 29 T cell receptor beta chains below, sequenced in a study of cytomegalovirus exposure and HLA in healthy donors. The protocol was immunoSEQ multiplex PCR, while the TCRdb copy is restricted to in-frame clones and leaves out a portion. The sample has 100,000 to 150,000 clones; roughly 90% are singletons. Material: PBMCs. These receptors all stem from a man younger than 45 in good health and CMV-seronegative.

The genes are TRBV29-1 and TRBJ2-7; weak D call: TRBD1 (6 bases). The CDR3 is 13 residues long. Germline V gene lookup returns CDR1 SQVTM and CDR2 ANQGSEA. The ends were cut back, 7 bases at V and 0 bases at J, with 13 bases in the middle. CDR3 DNA: TGCAGCGCTACCGGGACATACTCCTACGAGCAGTACTTC. Translating gives CSATGTYSYEQYF.

The chain uses TRBV7-2 and TRBJ1-6; D is perhaps TRBD1 (6 bases). Germline assignment: CDR1 SGHTA and CDR2 FQGNSA. The ends were cut back, 5 bases at V and 7 bases at J, with 15 bases in the middle. This CDR3 spans 15 amino acids. DNA for the CDR3: TGTGCCAGCAGCGTCGCAACAGGGCTGAATTCACCCCTCCACTTT. Encoded protein: CASSVATGLNSPLHF. The full variable domain, its missing parts supplied by reference TRBV7-2 and TRBJ1-6, is GAGVSQSPSNKVTEKGKDVELRCDPISGHTALYWYRQSLGQGLEFLIYFQGNSAPDKSGLPSDRFSAERTGGSVSTLTIQRTQQEDSAVYLCASSVATGLNSPLHFGNGTRLTVT.

Only a few counts were recorded for this clone. The chain is built from TRBV12-5 and TRBJ2-1; D uncertain. The CDR3 spans 14 residues. The V gene lost 9 bases and the J gene lost 0 bases, with 12 bases spanning the gap. Germline CDR1 is LGHNT and CDR2 is FRNRAP. The CDR3 is CASQSVYSYNEQFF. CDR3 nucleotides: TGTGCTAGCCAAAGCGTTTACTCCTACAATGAGCAGTTCTTC.

The chain recombines TRBV30 with TRBJ1-1; 7 bases agree with TRBD1. V shed 0 bases and J 0 bases; nucleotides not matched to a gene: 4. The CDR3 contains 15 residues. Germline V gene sequence: CDR1 GTSNPN, CDR2 SVGIG (reference sequence). In DNA, the CDR3 is TGTGCCTGGAGTGTACTCGGGACAGTGAACACTGAAGCTTTCTTT. The encoded protein is CAWSVLGTVNTEAFF.

The V and J genes are TRBV10-2 and TRBJ2-1; a possible D gene is TRBD1 (6 bases). There are 14 residues in the CDR3. CDR1 WSHSY and CDR2 SAAADI come from the germline V gene. Trimming removed 3 bases from V and 10 bases from J, with 16 bases in between. The CDR3 DNA is TGCGCCAGCAGTGAAGCGGCAGGGGCGCGGGAGCAGTTCTTC. Translating gives CASSEAAGAREQFF.

The chain uses TRBV30 and TRBJ1-3, with D uncertain. The CDR3 length is 15 residues. Germline V gene lookup returns CDR1 GTSNPN and CDR2 SVGIG (reference sequence). Trimming took off 1 base at V and 0 bases at J, with 10 bases between the two ends. The chain's CDR3 is CAWSARTRSGNTIYF. The CDR3 DNA is TGTGCCTGGAGTGCAAGGACTCGCTCTGGAAACACCATATATTTT.

The CDR3 sequence: CASLERSSYEQYF. CDR3 nucleotides: TGTGCCAGCCTCGAGAGGAGCTCCTACGAGCAGTACTTC. The rearrangement joins TRBV6-1 to TRBJ2-7; D gene uncertain. The CDR3 is 13 residues long. The V end was cut by 8 bases, the J end by 0 bases, with 11 bases between. Germline-derived CDR1 and CDR2 are MNHNS and SASEGT.

The rearrangement joins TRBV15 to TRBJ2-1; 7 nucleotides line up with TRBD2. This CDR3 comprises 14 residues. Per germline, CDR1 LNHNV and CDR2 YYDKDF (reference sequence). V lost 5 bases, J lost 1 base, and 2 bases stayed unmatched. CDR3 in DNA: TGTGCCACCAGCCTTAGCGGGTCCTACAATGAGCAGTTCTTC. Protein sequence: CATSLSGSYNEQFF.

Note on this clone: This sample includes further DNA sequences coding for the same CDR3. The J gene is TRBJ1-2, the V gene TRBV7-9; D ambiguous. This CDR3 contains 14 residues. The V gene lost 2 bases and the J gene lost 2 bases, with 9 bases spanning the gap. Germline loops: CDR1 SEHNR, CDR2 FQNEAQ (reference sequence). For the CDR3, the DNA is TGTGCCAGCAGCTTACGGGAAGGGAACTATGGCTACACCTTC. It encodes CASSLREGNYGYTF.

This chain joins TRBV7-2 and TRBJ2-7; the D gene is possibly TRBD1 (6 bases). Deletions cut 5 bases from V and 2 bases from J, with 10 bases between. Germline values: CDR1 SGHTA, CDR2 FQGNSA. CDR3 size: 13 residues. The CDR3 region is CASSANRAYEQYF. Written as DNA, the CDR3 is TGTGCCAGCAGCGCGAACAGGGCCTACGAGCAGTACTTC. The full variable domain, its missing parts supplied by reference TRBV7-2 and TRBJ2-7, is GAGVSQSPSNKVTEKGKDVELRCDPISGHTALYWYRQSLGQGLEFLIYFQGNSAPDKSGLPSDRFSAERTGGSVSTLTIQRTQQEDSAVYLCASSANRAYEQYFGPGTRLTVT.

The chain joins TRBV27 to TRBJ2-1, with a weak D call TRBD2 (7 bases). CDR1 is MNHEY, CDR2 SMNVEV, per germline (reference sequence). The CDR3 has 14 amino acids. V shed 3 bases and J shed 9 bases, with 15 bases lying between them. The CDR3 DNA reads TGTGCCAGCAGTTTTGGGCGGGGGCTAGGTGAGCAGTTCTTC. This codes for CASSFGRGLGEQFF.

The CDR3 region is CASSTTRSYEQYF. CDR3 in DNA: TGTGCCAGCAGTACGACGAGGTCCTACGAGCAGTACTTC. The chain joins TRBV28 to TRBJ2-7; D is unclear. In germline, CDR1 is MDHEN, CDR2 SYDVKM. This CDR3 has 13 amino acids. The ends were cut back, 5 bases at V and 1 base at J, with 9 bases in the middle.

CDR3 nucleotides: TGTGCCTGGACCCTCAGGGGAAGGGGGCGATCAGATACGCAGTATTTT. Translated: CAWTLRGRGRSDTQYF. The chain combines TRBV30 with TRBJ2-3, with 7 bases identical to TRBD1. The trim removed 4 bases at V and 4 bases at J, leaving 14 bases unmatched. The CDR3 runs to 16 residues. CDR1 GTSNPN and CDR2 SVGIG come from the germline V gene (reference sequence).

V usage is TRBV30 and J usage is TRBJ1-4, with TRBD1 matching over 11 bases. CDR3 length: 18 amino acids. Germline lookup yields CDR1 GTSNPN and CDR2 SVGIG (reference sequence). Trimming cost V 0 bases and J 9 bases; bases outside gene matches: 15. CDR3 in DNA: TGTGCCTGGAGTGTAAAGTCCGGACAGGGGGCGCCCGGGAAAAAACTGTTTTTT. This gives the protein CAWSVKSGQGAPGKKLFF.

Written as DNA, the CDR3 is TGTGCCAGCAGTTATCAAGGGGCCTACGAGCAGTACTTC. Translated: CASSYQGAYEQYF. V and J are TRBV6-5 and TRBJ2-7, with a weak D call TRBD1 (5 bases). CDR3 length: 13 residues. V lost 3 bases and J 2 bases, leaving 8 bases between the germline ends. CDR1 MNHEY and CDR2 SVGAGI come from the germline V gene.

The chain is built from TRBV27 and TRBJ1-3; D is ambiguous. The ends were cut back, 9 bases at V and 0 bases at J, with 12 bases in the middle. There are 14 residues in the CDR3. CDR1 is MNHEY, CDR2 SMNVEV, per germline (reference sequence). The CDR3 spells CASRKTTSGNTIYF. CDR3 in DNA: TGTGCCAGTAGAAAGACAACCTCTGGAAACACCATATATTTT.

The chain uses TRBV18 and TRBJ1-1; tentatively, D is TRBD1 (6 bases). CDR3 length equals 14 residues. Per germline, CDR1 KGHSH and CDR2 LQKENI. V gave up 3 bases and J gave up 7 bases, with 15 bases separating them. CDR3 in amino acids: CASSPQGLRGEAFF. CDR3 DNA: TGTGCCAGCTCACCCCAGGGGCTCAGGGGTGAAGCTTTCTTT. Together with reference TRBV18 and TRBJ1-1, the CDR3 gives the full variable domain: NAGVMQNPRHLVRRRGQEARLRCSPMKGHSHVYWYRQLPEEGLKFMVYLQKENIIDESGMPKERFSAEFPKEGPSILRIQQVVRGDSAAYFCASSPQGLRGEAFFGQGTRLTVV.

The V and J genes are TRBV30 and TRBJ2-4; tentatively, D is TRBD2 (6 bases). Between the trimmed V and J ends, which lost 1 base and 0 bases, there was a span of 16 bases. Germline V lookup: CDR1 GTSNPN, CDR2 SVGIG (reference sequence). The CDR3 covers 17 residues. CDR3 amino acids: CAWSGGGANVAKNIQYF. The DNA of the CDR3 is TGTGCCTGGAGTGGTGGAGGGGCGAACGTAGCCAAAAACATTCAGTACTTC.

The CDR3: CASSQNMDLNTEAFF. In DNA form, the CDR3 reads TGCGCCAGCAGCCAAAACATGGACTTGAACACTGAAGCTTTCTTT. The chain couples TRBV4-1 to TRBJ1-1; D call uncertain. With 2 bases removed from V and 0 bases from J, the gap between germline ends came to 10 bases. The CDR3 consists of 15 residues. The germline V gene encodes CDR1 MGHRA and CDR2 YSYEKL.

The rearrangement links TRBV25-1 to TRBJ1-2; D might be TRBD1 (5 bases). In germline, CDR1 is MGHDK, CDR2 SYGVNS. The V end lost 6 bases, the J end lost 7 bases, and 18 bases lay between the germline ends. The CDR3 sequence is 14 residues long. The CDR3: CASSGGGELGGYTF. The CDR3, as DNA: TGTGCCAGCAGCGGGGGAGGGGAATTAGGTGGCTACACCTTC.

This clone appeared a single time. The chain has TRBV6-5 and TRBJ2-1, with TRBD2 matching 14 bases. J gave up 8 bases and V 11 bases, and 5 bases lay outside the gene matches. Germline lookup yields CDR1 MNHEY and CDR2 SVGAGI. The length of the CDR3 is 13 residues. The chain's CDR3 is CAGGTSGSYEQFF. The DNA for the CDR3 is TGTGCCGGGGGGACTAGCGGGAGTTATGAGCAGTTCTTC.

The V gene is TRBV6-6, the J gene TRBJ2-1, with 9 bases fitting TRBD2. V shed 7 bases, J shed 10 bases, and the junction held 14 bases outside the gene matches. The CDR3 extends over 15 amino acids. Germline values: CDR1 MNHNY, CDR2 SVGAGI (reference sequence). As DNA, the CDR3 is TGTGCCAGCACCCTAGGAGGGACTAGCCATAGGGAGCAGTTCTTC. It specifies CASTLGGTSHREQFF.

V is TRBV7-3 and J is TRBJ2-2; no reliable D call. Trimming removed 3 bases from V and 2 bases from J, with 7 bases in between. The CDR3 spans 14 residues. Germline V gene lookup returns CDR1 SGHTA and CDR2 FQGTGA. The CDR3 sequence is CASSFFLNTGELFF. CDR3 in DNA: TGTGCCAGCAGCTTCTTTCTTAACACCGGGGAGCTGTTTTTT.

There are a few counts of this clone. The gene calls are TRBV5-1 and TRBJ2-7, with 10 bases fitting TRBD2. The CDR3 is made up of 13 amino acids. The germline CDR1 and CDR2 sequences are SGHRS and YFSETQ. The V gene end was trimmed by 7 bases and the J gene end by 5 bases; junction bases not matched to a gene: 6. CDR3 nucleotides: TGCGCCAGCCAGCGGGAGGGCCTCGACGAGCAGTACTTC. Its protein product is CASQREGLDEQYF.

The V and J genes are TRBV23-1 and TRBJ2-7, with 14 bases identical to TRBD2. TRBV23-1 is noted as an ORF with a role that remains uncertain. This CDR3 has 16 residues. The V segment lost 2 bases and the J segment 6 bases; nucleotides outside the gene matches: 6. CDR3 nucleotide sequence: TGCGCCAGCAGTCAAAGACTAGCGGGAGGGGAAAGCGAGCAGTACTTC. It is translated as CASSQRLAGGESEQYF.

The table lists this clone with a few counts. The chain is built from TRBV5-1 and TRBJ1-6; D ambiguous. Germline CDR1 is SGHRS and CDR2 is YFSETQ. This CDR3 is built from 14 residues. V was cut by 6 bases and J by 6 bases, with 13 bases left in between. CDR3 in DNA: TGCGCCAGCAACCCCGGGTCCGCTAATTCACCCCTCCACTTT. Translated, it gives CASNPGSANSPLHF.

V usage is TRBV30 and J usage is TRBJ2-7, with D tentatively TRBD1 (5 bases). The CDR3 is 13 amino acids. Germline lookup yields CDR1 GTSNPN and CDR2 SVGIG (reference sequence). CDR3 coding DNA: TGTTCACACAAGGGGCTGTCCACCTACGAGCAGTACTTC. Translating it yields CSHKGLSTYEQYF.

The CDR3 protein is CASSDSGYTEAFF. In nucleotides, the CDR3 is TGTGCCAGCAGTGACTCGGGGTACACTGAAGCTTTCTTT. The V call is TRBV6-1, the J call TRBJ1-1; D remains ambiguous. The CDR3 runs to 13 residues. CDR1 MNHNS and CDR2 SASEGT come from the germline V gene. V was trimmed by 3 bases and J by 3 bases, leaving 8 bases between them.

CDR3 nucleotides: TGCGCCAGCAGCTCCACCTATTCCTACGAGCAGTACTTC. It encodes CASSSTYSYEQYF. The genes are TRBV5-1 and TRBJ2-7; D gene uncertain. CDR3 size: 13 residues. V shed 3 bases and J shed 1 base, with 8 bases lying between them. Germline V gene sequence: CDR1 SGHRS, CDR2 YFSETQ.